This T cell receptor beta chain was recorded in a study of control samples from healthy donors and cancer patients. Only in-frame clones appear in the TCRdb table, and some are missing; sequencing was by immunoSEQ multiplex PCR. This table holds 20,000 to 25,000 clones, around 89% found once. CDR1 MGHRA and CDR2 YSYEKL come from the germline V gene. The ends were cut back, 6 bases at V and 2 bases at J, with 10 bases in the middle. This CDR3 region has 13 residues. This sequence was found in a woman between 55 and 75 years old with head and neck cancer. Material: PBMCs. The gene calls are TRBV4-1 and TRBJ1-1; D is unresolved. DNA of the CDR3: TGCGCCAGCAGTCTTGGCCCAAACACTGAAGCTTTCTTT. Translation gives CASSLGPNTEAFF.